These 16 T cell receptor beta chains came from one sample sequenced in a study of cytotoxic CD8 clonotypes in ibrutinib-treated CLL. This table comes from immunoSEQ multiplex PCR, and its TCRdb copy is limited to in-frame clones, with some not included. The table records roughly 330,000 clones, 67% of them present only once. The sample here was PBMCs, taken after 36 months of ibrutinib treatment. Receptor source: a human donor with chronic lymphocytic leukemia.

The chain carries TRBV7-6 and TRBJ1-1; TRBD1 might be the D (6 bases). This CDR3 is built from 15 residues. Between the trimmed V and J ends, which lost 5 bases and 1 base, there was a span of 14 bases. Germline CDR1 reads SGHVS; CDR2 reads FNYEAQ. The CDR3 sequence is CASSPPDRKNTEAFF. The CDR3 coding sequence is TGTGCCAGCAGCCCGCCGGACAGAAAGAACACTGAAGCTTTCTTT. The full variable domain, completed using reference TRBV7-6 and TRBJ1-1, is GAGVSQSPRYKVTKRGQDVALRCDPISGHVSLYWYRQALGQGPEFLTYFNYEAQQDKSGLPNDRFSAERPEGSISTLTIQRTEQRDSAMYRCASSPPDRKNTEAFFGQGTRLTVV.

This chain links TRBV5-6 with TRBJ1-1; D ambiguous. There are 11 residues in the CDR3. V was clipped by 0 bases and J by 3 bases, with 0 bases between them. CDR1 and CDR2 from the germline V gene are SGHDT and YYEEEE. CDR3 region: CASSLDTEAFF. In DNA form, the CDR3 reads TGTGCCAGCAGCTTGGACACTGAAGCTTTCTTT.

J is TRBJ1-1 and V is TRBV10-3; D unclear. Germline values: CDR1 ENHRY, CDR2 SYGVKD. V lost 3 bases and J lost 0, with 11 bases in between. CDR3 size: 15 residues. CDR3 sequence: CAISELDGLNTEAFF. The CDR3 DNA sequence: TGTGCCATCAGTGAACTCGACGGACTGAACACTGAAGCTTTCTTT.

This clone was detected a few times. The rearrangement links TRBV10-1 to TRBJ2-1; tentative D call: TRBD1 (5 bases). Germline CDR1 is WNHNN and CDR2 is SYGVQD (reference sequence). V lost 3 bases, J lost 6 bases, and 9 bases lay in between. The CDR3 covers 13 residues. CDR3 DNA sequence: TGCGCCAGCAGTGATTTCAGGGTCAATGAGCAGTTCTTC. This encodes CASSDFRVNEQFF.

This sequence joins TRBV19 and TRBJ2-3; no definite D call. Trimming removed 4 bases at V and 2 bases at J, with 10 bases between. CDR1 is LNHDA, CDR2 SQIVND, per germline (reference sequence). CDR3 length: 14 residues. This chain's CDR3 is CASSTGLFTDTQYF. The CDR3 DNA is TGTGCCAGTAGTACTGGCCTTTTCACAGATACGCAGTATTTT.

The chain combines TRBV9 with TRBJ1-5, with D possibly matching TRBD1 (5 bases). CDR1 is SGDLS, CDR2 YYNGEE, per germline. This CDR3 spans 15 amino acids. Trimming cost V 1 base and J 6 bases, with 14 bases left between them. The CDR3 reads CASSVSGNQGQPQHF. CDR3 bases: TGTGCCAGCAGCGTAAGTGGGAACCAGGGTCAGCCCCAGCATTTT.

A single count supports this clone. The V gene is TRBV5-1, the J gene TRBJ2-2, with D unclear. The CDR3 extends over 15 amino acids. Per germline, CDR1 SGHRS and CDR2 YFSETQ. The V gene lost 1 base and the J gene lost 1 base, with 8 bases spanning the gap. The CDR3 loop is CASSLFSQNTGELFF. The CDR3 DNA is TGCGCCAGCAGCTTGTTCTCCCAGAACACCGGGGAGCTGTTTTTT.

The chain links TRBV6-1 to TRBJ1-5; tentative D call: TRBD1 (5 bases). CDR3 length: 13 residues. Germline V gives CDR1 MNHNS, CDR2 SASEGT. Trimming shortened V by 7 bases and J by 3 bases, and 10 bases separated the two germline ends. CDR3: CASTGTLNQPQHF. The CDR3 DNA reads TGTGCCAGCACAGGGACCCTCAATCAGCCCCAGCATTTT.

In nucleotides, the CDR3 is TGTGCCAGCAGCGTAGGTGGGACAGGGCTGTACGAGCAGTACTTC. It is translated as CASSVGGTGLYEQYF. The chain carries TRBV9 and TRBJ2-7; TRBD1 matches at 9 bases. V was pared by 0 bases and J by 4 bases, with 5 bases of the junction left unmatched. Germline V gives CDR1 SGDLS, CDR2 YYNGEE. This CDR3 spans 15 amino acids.

The chain couples TRBV5-1 to TRBJ1-2; D may be TRBD1 (6 bases). This CDR3 spans 14 amino acids. With 1 base removed from V and 8 bases from J, the gap between germline ends came to 15 bases. CDR1 and CDR2 from the germline V gene are SGHRS and YFSETQ. This CDR3 is CASSLTSGDVGYTF. In DNA form, the CDR3 reads TGCGCCAGCAGCTTGACCTCAGGGGACGTAGGCTACACCTTC.

This clone was seen repeatedly, ten times or more. This rearrangement joins TRBV11-3 to TRBJ2-1, with a tentative D call TRBD2 (5 bases). V was shortened by 1 base and J by 7 bases, with 11 bases between the two germline ends. From germline, CDR1 is SGHNT and CDR2 YENEEA. This CDR3 comprises 14 residues. The CDR3 region has the DNA TGTGCCAGCAGCTTAGCTCCGGGGTTTAATGAGCAGTTCTTC. It specifies CASSLAPGFNEQFF.

The chain has TRBV11-2 and TRBJ2-7; D call uncertain. Per the germline V gene, CDR1 is SGHAT and CDR2 is FQNNGV. V lost 1 base, J lost 4 bases, and 8 bases lay in between. The CDR3 spans 13 residues. CDR3 DNA: TGTGCCAGCAGCTTAGGGGCCCTTTACGAGCAGTACTTC. Translation gives CASSLGALYEQYF. The complete variable domain, with remaining parts taken from reference TRBV11-2 and TRBJ2-7, reads EAGVAQSPRYKIIEKRQSVAFWCNPISGHATLYWYQQILGQGPKLLIQFQNNGVVDDSQLPKDRFSAERLKGVDSTLKIQPAKLEDSAVYLCASSLGALYEQYFGPGTRLTVT.

This rearrangement joins TRBV5-1 to TRBJ1-1; D not certain. The ends were cut back, 5 bases at V and 0 bases at J, with 29 bases in the middle. CDR1 and CDR2 from the germline V gene are SGHRS and YFSETQ. This CDR3 comprises 20 residues. Here the CDR3 reads CASSTPSKIGSQEMNTEAFF. The CDR3 bases are TGCGCCAGCAGTACCCCCTCTAAAATCGGGTCCCAAGAAATGAACACTGAAGCTTTCTTT.

This clone was detected a few times. The CDR3 DNA reads as TGTGCCAGTACGGGACCTTACAATGAGCAGTTCTTC. This codes for CASTGPYNEQFF. The V and J genes are TRBV19 and TRBJ2-1, with D tentatively TRBD1 or TRBD2 (5 bases each). Germline CDR1 is LNHDA and CDR2 is SQIVND (reference sequence). The CDR3 has 12 residues. V shed 7 bases and J shed 4 bases, with 8 bases lying between them.

In its sample, this clone was seen a few times. The V gene is TRBV18, the J gene TRBJ2-7, with 7 bases matching TRBD1. With 5 bases clipped from V and 0 bases from J, the junction kept 7 bases outside the gene matches. The CDR3 has 15 residues. Germline loops: CDR1 KGHSH, CDR2 LQKENI. This CDR3 is CASSSDRAHSYEQYF. The CDR3 DNA follows: TGTGCCAGCTCAAGCGACAGGGCCCACTCCTACGAGCAGTACTTC. Complete variable domain (other parts from reference TRBV18 and TRBJ2-7): NAGVMQNPRHLVRRRGQEARLRCSPMKGHSHVYWYRQLPEEGLKFMVYLQKENIIDESGMPKERFSAEFPKEGPSILRIQQVVRGDSAAYFCASSSDRAHSYEQYFGPGTRLTVT.

The CDR3 spells CASSIVTGHEQYF. CDR3 DNA sequence: TGTGCCAGTAGTATAGTGACGGGCCACGAGCAGTACTTC. This chain links TRBV19 with TRBJ2-7; no reliable D call. Trimming shortened V by 1 base and J by 5 bases, and 9 bases separated the two germline ends. CDR3 length: 13 amino acids. CDR1 and CDR2 from the germline V gene are LNHDA and SQIVND (reference sequence).